Reported below is one T cell receptor (beta chain). TCRdb keeps only in-frame clones here, not all; method: immunoSEQ multiplex PCR. The sample holds 200,000 to 250,000 clones; approximately 80% are singletons and the top ten take less than 3.5%. V lost 6 bases to trimming and J lost 1 base, with 12 bases between them. The CDR3 runs to 15 residues. Germline V gives CDR1 MNHEY, CDR2 SVGAGI. The entry originates in a study of blood T cell repertoires in COVID-19. The genes are TRBV6-5 and TRBJ2-2; perhaps TRBD1 as D (6 bases). The source of this sequence is a woman younger than 30 with acute or convalescent COVID-19. Sequenced material: peripheral blood. CDR3 in amino acids: CASRQGSKNTGELFF. In nucleotides, the CDR3 is TGTGCCAGCAGACAGGGAAGTAAGAACACCGGGGAGCTGTTTTTT.